Included here is one TCR beta chain sequence, with context. This clonotype has just a few counts. Its antigen is unknown. Nothing much larger sits one base from this clone, and base qualities are not available. From the germline V gene, CDR1 is MDHEN and CDR2 is SYDVKM. Trimmed from V: 2 bases; trimmed from J: 4 bases; junction bases lacking a gene match: 7. The cysteine opens and the phenylalanine closes a CDR3 of 16 amino acids. Only the CDR3 DNA is retained, 48 bases long and in frame from the first base. The sample belongs to a study of regulatory T cells in long-lasting Graves disease (dated by TCRdb to the early 2020s). About the study as a whole: Persistent Graves' disease meant more than 5 years of antithyroid drug treatment with TSH receptor autoantibodies that stayed positive. Persistent Graves' disease patients were compared with newly diagnosed Graves' disease patients by peripheral blood TCR sequencing and RNA sequencing. A total of roughly 35 samples underwent TCR sequencing: about 13 from persistent and some 20 from newly diagnosed Graves' disease patients. Persistent Graves' disease patients in the clinical cohort had taken antithyroid drugs for approximately 9.5 years on average. The study was conducted in China and was registered as a clinical trial.

The library relied on multiplex PCR. Sequencer: Illumina HiSeq 4000. CDR3 regions were amplified by Arm-PCR with iRepertoire HTBI primers to construct TCR beta libraries. PCR products were gel purified before sequencing. The original pipeline was this. Gene usage analysis of CDR3 amino acid clonotypes used the 60 to 75 TRBV and fewer than 15 TRBJ segments found across samples. Filtered high-quality paired reads were merged into contigs using COPE and FqMerger. BLAST was used to align contigs to IMGT TRBV, TRBD and TRBJ reference genes, with CDR3 defined following IMGT. Any clonotype with a frequency above 0.1% was classified as a highly expanded clone. Repertoire diversity was measured by Shannon entropy, and V-J evenness by the Gini coefficient. Clonotypes shared by more than one individual were considered public. TCRdb passed the public sequencing reads through fastp at Q25 and MiXCR, retaining productive beta sequences. Records with the same CDR3 protein are collapsed into one entry carrying the most frequent genes and DNA. In this record, the V and J calls reflect TCRdb's handling and not the investigators' own analysis. The sample has approximately 440,000 distinct CDR3 sequences on record, 23% of them singletons. The ten largest account for around 24% of the sample.

The research as a whole found: Only peripheral blood was studied, because thyroid tissue, the primary lesion, was inaccessible. Persistent Graves' disease patients showed lower TCR Shannon entropy and fewer highly expanded clones than newly diagnosed patients, suggesting clonal expansion. Only the TCR beta chain was sequenced and analyzed. The small sample size was acknowledged by the authors as a limitation that may reduce accuracy. TRBV28, TRBJ1-2 and TRBJ2-5 were preferentially used in persistent disease, while TRBV20-1 and TRBJ2-1 were favored in newly diagnosed disease. More public clonotypes were shared among persistent patients (roughly 2,700) than among newly diagnosed patients (966).

Explained via the paper, the time point label denotes: persistent/refractory GD, antithyroid drugs over 5 years with positive TRAb. For both TCR sequencing and RNA sequencing, RNA was extracted from PBMCs in TRIzol. The diagnosis of Graves' disease was made according to American Thyroid Association guidelines. The patients came from an endocrinology department in Xi'an, China. Each patient gave around 9.2 milliliters of peripheral blood, collected in an EDTA anticoagulant tube. Ficoll Paque Plus density gradient separation was used to isolate PBMCs, and no additional T cell sorting was done. An Agilent 2100 Bioanalyzer and agarose gel were used to check RNA quality, while a NanoDrop 2000 measured RNA concentration.

The clonotype originates from a female donor with Graves disease. This specimen consisted of peripheral blood mononuclear cells (PBMCs), obtained when the disease was refractory, from a patient treated with antithyroid drugs. The V and J genes are TRBV28 and TRBJ2-5; TRBD1 fits 10 bases in the junction. The nucleotide sequence reads TGTGCCAGCAGTTTAATGAGACAGGGGGCGCGAGAGACCCAGTACTTC. It encodes CASSLMRQGARETQYF.